This T cell receptor beta chain was sequenced in a study of CD8 T cells in Susac syndrome. An amount of RNA that ranged from roughly 0.45 to 1 ug was reverse transcribed with random hexamers. The CDR3 of TCR beta was amplified by immunoSEQ multiplex PCR across 54 Vbeta and 13 Jbeta. MiXCR was run by TCRdb on the immunoSEQ multiplex PCR reads, yielding one entry per CDR3 protein. The table lists around 140,000 distinct CDR3 sequences, around 85% of them singletons. Sample: CD8+ T cells from PBMCs. The receptor was derived from a human donor with multiple sclerosis.

The CDR3: CATMQAWGTDTQYF. The CDR3 DNA reads as TGTGCCACCATGCAGGCCTGGGGGACAGATACGCAGTATTTT. V gene TRBV24-1 combines with J gene TRBJ2-3, with D perhaps given as TRBD1 or TRBD2 (5 bases each). Trimming took off 8 bases at V and 3 bases at J, with 14 bases between the two ends. The CDR3 consists of 14 residues. Germline CDR1 reads KGHDR; CDR2 reads SFDVKD.